This record looks at one T cell receptor beta chain sequence and its context. What it binds is not known. With a J-beta primer mix and a sample-barcoded 5' primer, a second PCR ran about 6 to 11 cycles. TCRdb re-called the 5' RACE reads with MiXCR, one entry per CDR3 protein. The table lists about a million distinct CDR3 sequences, roughly 51% of them singletons. The data are from a study of blood T cells in healthy people across ages. Whole-study findings and limits: Long-lived donors carried more naive CD4+ cells and greater diversity than aged donors. Changes in expanded clonotypes were possibly confounded, as the CMV status of donors was unknown.

The CDR3 length is 16 residues. J lost 2 bases, V lost 5 bases, and 12 bases had no gene match. Per the germline V gene, CDR1 is SGHTA and CDR2 is FQGNSA. The TCR sequence derives from a woman aged 55-69 years in good health. The chain is built from TRBV7-2 and TRBJ2-7; TRBD2 agrees at 7 bases. What was sequenced was blood. Written as DNA, the CDR3 is TGTGCCAGCAGCCCAGCCCGGCTAGCGGAACCCTACGAGCAGTACTTC. As protein: CASSPARLAEPYEQYF. The variable domain in full, with the rest retrieved from reference TRBV7-2 and TRBJ2-7, is GAGVSQSPSNKVTEKGKDVELRCDPISGHTALYWYRQSLGQGLEFLIYFQGNSAPDKSGLPSDRFSAERTGGSVSTLTIQRTQQEDSAVYLCASSPARLAEPYEQYFGPGTRLTVT.